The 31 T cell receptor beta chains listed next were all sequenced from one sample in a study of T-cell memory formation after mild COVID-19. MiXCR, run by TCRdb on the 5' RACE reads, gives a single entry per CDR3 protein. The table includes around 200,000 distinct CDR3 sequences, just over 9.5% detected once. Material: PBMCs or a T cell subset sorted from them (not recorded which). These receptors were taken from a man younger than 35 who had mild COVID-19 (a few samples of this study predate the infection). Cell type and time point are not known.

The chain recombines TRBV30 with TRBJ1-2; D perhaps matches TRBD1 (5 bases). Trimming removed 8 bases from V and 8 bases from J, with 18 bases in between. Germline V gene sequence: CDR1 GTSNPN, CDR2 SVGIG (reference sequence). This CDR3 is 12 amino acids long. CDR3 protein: CAQGQLGSGYTF. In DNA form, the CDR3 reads TGTGCCCAGGGCCAGCTGGGGAGCGGCTACACCTTC.

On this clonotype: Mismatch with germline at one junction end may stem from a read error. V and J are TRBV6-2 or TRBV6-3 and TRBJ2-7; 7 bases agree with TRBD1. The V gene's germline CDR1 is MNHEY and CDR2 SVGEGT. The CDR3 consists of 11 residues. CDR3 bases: TGTGCCAGCAGTCATGGGGGACAGAAAGAATTC. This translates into CASSHGGQKEF.

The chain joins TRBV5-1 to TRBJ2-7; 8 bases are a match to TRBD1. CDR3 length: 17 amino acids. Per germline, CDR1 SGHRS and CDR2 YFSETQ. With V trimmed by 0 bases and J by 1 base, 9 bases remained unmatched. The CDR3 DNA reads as TGCGCCAGCAGCTTGGAGGGCAGGGGGCTGTTGTCCTACGAGCAGTACTTC. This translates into CASSLEGRGLLSYEQYF.

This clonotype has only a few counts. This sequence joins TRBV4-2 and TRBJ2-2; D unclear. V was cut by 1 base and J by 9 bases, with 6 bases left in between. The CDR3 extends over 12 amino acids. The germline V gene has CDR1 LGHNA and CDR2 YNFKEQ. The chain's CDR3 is CASSQGSWELFF. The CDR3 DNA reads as TGTGCCAGCAGCCAAGGCTCCTGGGAGCTGTTTTTT.

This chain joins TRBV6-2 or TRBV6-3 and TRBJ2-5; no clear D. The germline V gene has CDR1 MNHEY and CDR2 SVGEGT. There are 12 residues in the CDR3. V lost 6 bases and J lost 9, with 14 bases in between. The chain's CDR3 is CASRGTWGAQYF. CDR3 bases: TGTGCCAGCAGGGGCACATGGGGTGCCCAGTACTTC.

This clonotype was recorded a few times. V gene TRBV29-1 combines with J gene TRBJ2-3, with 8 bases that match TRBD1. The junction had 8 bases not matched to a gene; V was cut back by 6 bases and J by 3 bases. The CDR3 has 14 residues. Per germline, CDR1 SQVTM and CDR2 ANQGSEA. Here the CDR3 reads CSVPTGALTDTQYF. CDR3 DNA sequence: TGCAGCGTACCGACAGGGGCCCTTACAGATACGCAGTATTTT.

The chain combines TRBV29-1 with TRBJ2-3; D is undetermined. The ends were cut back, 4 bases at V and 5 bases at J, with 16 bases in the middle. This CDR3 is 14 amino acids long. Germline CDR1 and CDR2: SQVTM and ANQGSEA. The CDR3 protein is CSVGGYGPQDTQYF. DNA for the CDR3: TGCAGCGTTGGAGGCTATGGCCCTCAAGATACGCAGTATTTT.

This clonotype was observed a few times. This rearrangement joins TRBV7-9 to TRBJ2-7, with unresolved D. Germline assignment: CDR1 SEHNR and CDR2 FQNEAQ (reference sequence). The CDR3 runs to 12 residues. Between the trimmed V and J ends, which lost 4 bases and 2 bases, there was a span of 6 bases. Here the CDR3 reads CASSSAAYEQYF. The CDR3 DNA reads TGTGCCAGCAGCTCCGCAGCCTACGAGCAGTACTTC.

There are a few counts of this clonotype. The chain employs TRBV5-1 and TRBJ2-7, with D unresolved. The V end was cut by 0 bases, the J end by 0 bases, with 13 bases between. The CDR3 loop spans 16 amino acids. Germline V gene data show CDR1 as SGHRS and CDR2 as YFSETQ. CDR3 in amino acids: CASSLASPGGSYEQYF. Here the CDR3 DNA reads TGCGCCAGCAGCTTGGCCTCACCTGGCGGCTCCTACGAGCAGTACTTC.

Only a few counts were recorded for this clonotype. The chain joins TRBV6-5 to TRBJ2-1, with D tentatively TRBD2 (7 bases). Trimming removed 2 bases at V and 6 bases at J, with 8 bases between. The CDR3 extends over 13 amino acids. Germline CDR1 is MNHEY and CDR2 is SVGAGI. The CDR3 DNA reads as TGTGCCAGCAGTTACGGGGGGGCCAATGAGCAGTTCTTC. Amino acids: CASSYGGANEQFF.

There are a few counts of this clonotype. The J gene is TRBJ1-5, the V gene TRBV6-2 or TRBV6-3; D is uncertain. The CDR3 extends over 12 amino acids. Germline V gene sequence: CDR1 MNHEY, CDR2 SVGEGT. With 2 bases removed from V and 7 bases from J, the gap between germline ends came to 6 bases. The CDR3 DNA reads TGTGCCAGCAGTTACAGGACCCAGCCCCAGCATTTT. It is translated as CASSYRTQPQHF.

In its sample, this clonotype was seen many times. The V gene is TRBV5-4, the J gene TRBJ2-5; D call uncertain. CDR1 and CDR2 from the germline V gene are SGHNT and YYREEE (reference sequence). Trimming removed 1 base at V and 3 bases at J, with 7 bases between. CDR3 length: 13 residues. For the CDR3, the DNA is TGTGCCAGCAGCTTGCCGTACGAAGAGACCCAGTACTTC. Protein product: CASSLPYEETQYF.

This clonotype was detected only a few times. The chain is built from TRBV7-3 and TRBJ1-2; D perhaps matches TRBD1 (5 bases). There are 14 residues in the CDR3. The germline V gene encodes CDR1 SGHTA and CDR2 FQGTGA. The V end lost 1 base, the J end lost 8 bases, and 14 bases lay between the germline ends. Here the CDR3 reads CASSLRSGREGYTF. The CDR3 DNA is TGTGCCAGCAGCTTAAGGTCTGGCAGGGAAGGCTACACCTTC.

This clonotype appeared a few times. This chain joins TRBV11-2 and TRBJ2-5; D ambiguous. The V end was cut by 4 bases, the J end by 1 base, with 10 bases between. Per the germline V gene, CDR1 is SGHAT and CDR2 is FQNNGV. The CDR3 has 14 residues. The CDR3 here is CASSSRVTQETQYF. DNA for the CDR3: TGTGCCAGCAGCTCCCGGGTCACCCAAGAGACCCAGTACTTC.

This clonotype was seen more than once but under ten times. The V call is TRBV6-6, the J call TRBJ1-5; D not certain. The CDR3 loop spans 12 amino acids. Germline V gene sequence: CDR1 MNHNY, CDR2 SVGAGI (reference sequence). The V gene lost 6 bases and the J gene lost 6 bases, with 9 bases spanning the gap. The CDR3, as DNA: TGTGCCAGCAGCTACGACGTTCAGCCCCAGCATTTT. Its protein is CASSYDVQPQHF.

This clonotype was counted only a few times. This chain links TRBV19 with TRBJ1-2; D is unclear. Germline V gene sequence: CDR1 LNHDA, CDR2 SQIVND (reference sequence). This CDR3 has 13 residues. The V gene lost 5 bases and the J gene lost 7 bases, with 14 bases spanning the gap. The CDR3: CASSPLVSLGYTF. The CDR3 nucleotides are TGTGCCAGTAGTCCATTGGTCTCCCTTGGCTACACCTTC.

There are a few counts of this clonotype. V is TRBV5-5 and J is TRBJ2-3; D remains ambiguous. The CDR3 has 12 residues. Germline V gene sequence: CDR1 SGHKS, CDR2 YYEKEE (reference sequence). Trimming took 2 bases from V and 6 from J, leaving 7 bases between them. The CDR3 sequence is CASSFPGDTQYF. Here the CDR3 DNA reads TGTGCCAGCAGCTTCCCCGGGGATACGCAGTATTTT. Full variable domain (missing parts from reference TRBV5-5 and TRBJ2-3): DAGVTQSPTHLIKTRGQQVTLRCSPISGHKSVSWYQQVLGQGPQFIFQYYEKEERGRGNFPDRFSARQFPNYSSELNVNALLLGDSALYLCASSFPGDTQYFGPGTRLTVL.

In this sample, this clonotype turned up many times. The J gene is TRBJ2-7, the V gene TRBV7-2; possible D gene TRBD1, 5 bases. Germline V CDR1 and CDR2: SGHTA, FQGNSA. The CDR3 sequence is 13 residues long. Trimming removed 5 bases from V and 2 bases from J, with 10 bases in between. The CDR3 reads CASSVDSPYEQYF. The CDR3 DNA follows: TGTGCCAGCAGCGTCGACAGCCCCTACGAGCAGTACTTC.

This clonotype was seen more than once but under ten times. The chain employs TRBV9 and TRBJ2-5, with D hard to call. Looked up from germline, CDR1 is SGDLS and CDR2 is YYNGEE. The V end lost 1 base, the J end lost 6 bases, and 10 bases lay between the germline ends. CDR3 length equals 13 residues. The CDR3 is CASSVSGGKTQYF. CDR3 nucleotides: TGTGCCAGCAGCGTATCCGGTGGGAAGACCCAGTACTTC. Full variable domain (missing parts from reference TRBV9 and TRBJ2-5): DSGVTQTPKHLITATGQRVTLRCSPRSGDLSVYWYQQSLDQGLQFLIQYYNGEERAKGNILERFSAQQFPDLHSELNLSSLELGDSALYFCASSVSGGKTQYFGPGTRLLVL.

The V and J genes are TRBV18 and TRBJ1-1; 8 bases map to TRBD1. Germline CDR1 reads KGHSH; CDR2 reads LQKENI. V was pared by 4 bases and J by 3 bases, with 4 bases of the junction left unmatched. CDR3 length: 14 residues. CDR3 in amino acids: CASSQTTGDTEAFF. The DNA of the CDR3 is TGTGCCAGCTCACAAACGACAGGGGACACTGAAGCTTTCTTT.

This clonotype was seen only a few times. The CDR3 nucleotides read TGCAGTGCTGCTCAGGGGGGAAAGCTGGATACGCAGTATTTT. Protein product: CSAAQGGKLDTQYF. The rearrangement joins TRBV20-1 to TRBJ2-3; perhaps TRBD1 as D (7 bases). Germline V CDR1 and CDR2: DFQATT, SNEGSKA (reference sequence). Trimming pared 5 bases from V and 6 bases from J, leaving 18 bases between. The CDR3 contains 14 residues.

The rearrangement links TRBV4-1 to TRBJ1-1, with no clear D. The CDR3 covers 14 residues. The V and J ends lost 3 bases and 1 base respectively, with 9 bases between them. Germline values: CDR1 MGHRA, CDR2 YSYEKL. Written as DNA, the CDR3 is TGCGCCAGCAGCCAGATTGAGGGGAACACTGAAGCTTTCTTT. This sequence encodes CASSQIEGNTEAFF.

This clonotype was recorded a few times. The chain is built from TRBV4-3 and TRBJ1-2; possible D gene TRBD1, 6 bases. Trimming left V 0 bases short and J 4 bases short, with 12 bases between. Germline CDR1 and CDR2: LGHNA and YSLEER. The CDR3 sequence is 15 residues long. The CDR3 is CASSQEPEGVYGYTF. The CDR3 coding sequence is TGCGCCAGCAGCCAAGAGCCAGAGGGGGTCTATGGCTACACCTTC.

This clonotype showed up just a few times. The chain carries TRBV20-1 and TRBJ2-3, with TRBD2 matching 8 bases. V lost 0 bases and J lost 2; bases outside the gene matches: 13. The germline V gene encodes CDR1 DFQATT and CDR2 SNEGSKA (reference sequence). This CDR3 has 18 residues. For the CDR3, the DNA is TGCAGTGCTAGAGAGTCAGTTACCCAGCGGGGGCTCACAGATACGCAGTATTTT. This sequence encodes CSARESVTQRGLTDTQYF.

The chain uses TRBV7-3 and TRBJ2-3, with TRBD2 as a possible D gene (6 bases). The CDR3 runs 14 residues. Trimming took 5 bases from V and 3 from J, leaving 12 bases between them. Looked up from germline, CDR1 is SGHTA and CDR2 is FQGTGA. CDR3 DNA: TGTGCCAGCAGCCCGACGCTAGCGACAGATACGCAGTATTTT. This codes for CASSPTLATDTQYF.

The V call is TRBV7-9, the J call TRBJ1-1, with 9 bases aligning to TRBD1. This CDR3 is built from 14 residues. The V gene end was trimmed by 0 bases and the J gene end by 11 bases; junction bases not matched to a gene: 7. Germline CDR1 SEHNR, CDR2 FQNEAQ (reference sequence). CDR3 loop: CASSLAGQGTLAFF. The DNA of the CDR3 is TGTGCCAGCAGCTTAGCTGGACAGGGGACGTTGGCTTTCTTT.

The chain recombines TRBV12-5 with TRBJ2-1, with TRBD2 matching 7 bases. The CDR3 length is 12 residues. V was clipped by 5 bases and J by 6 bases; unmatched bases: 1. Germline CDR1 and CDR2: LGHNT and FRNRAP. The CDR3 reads CASGRGGNEQFF. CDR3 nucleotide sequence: TGTGCTAGTGGTCGCGGGGGCAATGAGCAGTTCTTC.

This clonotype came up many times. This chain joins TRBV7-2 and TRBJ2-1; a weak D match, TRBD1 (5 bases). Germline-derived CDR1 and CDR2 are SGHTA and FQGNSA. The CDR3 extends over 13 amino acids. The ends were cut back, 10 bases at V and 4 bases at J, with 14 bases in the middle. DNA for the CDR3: TGTGCCACCAGTGGGGCGCATTACAATGAGCAGTTCTTC. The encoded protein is CATSGAHYNEQFF. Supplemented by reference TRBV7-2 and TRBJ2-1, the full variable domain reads GAGVSQSPSNKVTEKGKDVELRCDPISGHTALYWYRQSLGQGLEFLIYFQGNSAPDKSGLPSDRFSAERTGGSVSTLTIQRTQQEDSAVYLCATSGAHYNEQFFGPGTRLTVL.

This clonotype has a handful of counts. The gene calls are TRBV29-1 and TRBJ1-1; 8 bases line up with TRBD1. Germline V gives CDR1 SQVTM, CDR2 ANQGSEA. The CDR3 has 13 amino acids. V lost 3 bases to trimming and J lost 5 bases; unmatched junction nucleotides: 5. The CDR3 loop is CSVDYRGGTEAFF. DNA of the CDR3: TGCAGCGTTGATTACAGGGGGGGAACTGAAGCTTTCTTT.

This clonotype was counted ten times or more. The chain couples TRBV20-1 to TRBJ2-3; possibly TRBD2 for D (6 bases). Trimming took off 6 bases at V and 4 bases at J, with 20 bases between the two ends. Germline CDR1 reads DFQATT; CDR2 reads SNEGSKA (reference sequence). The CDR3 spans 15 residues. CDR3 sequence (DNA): TGCAGTGCCCGAGACGGAGGGAAAGGCGCAGATACGCAGTATTTT. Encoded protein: CSARDGGKGADTQYF.

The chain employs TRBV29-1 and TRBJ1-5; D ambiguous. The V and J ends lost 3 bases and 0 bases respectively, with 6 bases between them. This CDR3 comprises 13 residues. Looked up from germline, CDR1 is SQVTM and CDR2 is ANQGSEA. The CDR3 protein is CSVEGISNQPQHF. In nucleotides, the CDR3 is TGCAGCGTTGAGGGGATTAGCAATCAGCCCCAGCATTTT.